These 17 T cell receptor beta chains came from one sample sequenced in a study of Graves' ophthalmopathy and Graves' hyperthyroidism. Amplifying from RNA transcripts, the study obtained TCR beta CDR3 regions. The authors performed first-round RT-PCR with HTBI primers and then a second-round multiplex PCR. TCRdb recomputed calls from the multiplex PCR reads with MiXCR, one row per CDR3 protein. The repertoire holds about 600,000 distinct CDR3 sequences, roughly 39% seen once, with about 4.1% in the top ten. The sample consisted of peripheral blood or thyroid tissue (not recorded which). These receptors all come from an adult man with Graves' hyperthyroidism.

This sequence joins TRBV20-1 and TRBJ2-5, with TRBD2 identical over 9 bases. Germline CDR1 is DFQATT and CDR2 is SNEGSKA (reference sequence). Germline trimming cut 2 bases from V and 4 bases from J; bases unmatched to any gene: 2. The CDR3 contains 13 residues. The CDR3 loop is CSARRLAVETQYF. The CDR3 DNA is TGCAGTGCTAGAAGACTAGCGGTAGAGACCCAGTACTTC.

This clonotype was recorded at least ten times. This chain uses TRBV9 with TRBJ1-4, with 9 bases fitting TRBD1. Germline CDR1 SGDLS, CDR2 YYNGEE. V trimming: 4 bases; J trimming: 3 bases; junction bases outside the gene matches: 4. This CDR3 is 15 amino acids long. Here the CDR3 reads CASSLRDRANEKLFF. The CDR3 DNA is TGTGCCAGCAGCCTTCGGGACAGGGCTAATGAAAAACTGTTTTTT.

This clonotype was seen only a few times. The genes are TRBV6-5 and TRBJ2-7, with 8 bases aligning to TRBD2. After removal of 8 bases from V and 5 bases from J, the junction contained 11 bases not matched to a gene. This CDR3 is 14 amino acids long. Germline CDR1 and CDR2: MNHEY and SVGAGI. The CDR3 sequence: CASGTLAGKNEQYF. CDR3 nucleotide sequence: TGTGCCAGCGGAACTCTAGCGGGCAAAAACGAGCAGTACTTC.

The J gene is TRBJ1-5, the V gene TRBV2; possibly TRBD1 for D (5 bases). The CDR3 extends over 14 amino acids. The V end was cut by 6 bases, the J end by 0 bases, with 9 bases between. Germline CDR1 and CDR2: SNHLY and FYNNEI. As DNA, the CDR3 is TGTGCCAGCAGGGGGACCGATAGCAATCAGCCCCAGCATTTT. Protein sequence: CASRGTDSNQPQHF.

With regard to this clonotype: This clone may be a read error of a much larger clone one base away. The chain recombines TRBV10-3 with TRBJ2-1, with 7 bases lining up with TRBD2. CDR1 and CDR2 from the germline V gene are ENHRY and SYGVKD. Trimming at V came to 2 bases and at J to 0 bases, leaving 1 base not matched to a gene. The length of the CDR3 is 15 residues. The CDR3 here is CAISEGGSSYNEQFF. DNA of the CDR3: TGTGCCATCAGTGAGGGCGGGAGCTCCTACAATGAGCAGTTCTTC.

The rearrangement joins TRBV9 to TRBJ2-3; tentatively, D is TRBD1 or TRBD2 (6 bases each). Germline CDR1 reads SGDLS; CDR2 reads YYNGEE. This CDR3 is 13 amino acids long. V lost 3 bases and J 5 bases, leaving 10 bases between the germline ends. Here the CDR3 reads CASSAEGGDTQYF. In DNA form, the CDR3 reads TGTGCCAGCAGCGCGGAGGGGGGAGATACGCAGTATTTT.

The chain links TRBV24-1 to TRBJ2-5, with D possibly TRBD1 on 6 matching bases. With 3 bases removed from V and 3 bases from J, the gap between germline ends came to 13 bases. Germline-derived CDR1 and CDR2 are KGHDR and SFDVKD. This CDR3 contains 15 residues. This chain's CDR3 is CATSDTKRTEETQYF. The DNA of the CDR3 is TGTGCCACCAGTGATACTAAGAGGACAGAAGAGACCCAGTACTTC.

This clonotype turned up a few times. The chain has TRBV5-1 and TRBJ2-7; possibly TRBD1 for D (6 bases). CDR3 length: 16 residues. CDR1 SGHRS and CDR2 YFSETQ come from the germline V gene. The germline V and J ends were trimmed by 4 bases and 3 bases, with 20 bases remaining between them. CDR3 loop: CASSPLRQGPGYEQYF. In nucleotides, the CDR3 is TGCGCCAGCAGCCCCTTAAGGCAGGGGCCCGGCTACGAGCAGTACTTC.

This clonotype occurred a few times. This chain links TRBV19 with TRBJ1-5; D call uncertain. CDR1 is LNHDA, CDR2 SQIVND, per germline (reference sequence). The CDR3 runs to 14 residues. V was trimmed by 1 base and J by 4 bases, leaving 8 bases between them. In nucleotides, the CDR3 is TGTGCCAGTAGTATAGCCGCCAGGAATCAGCCCCAGCATTTT. Translating gives CASSIAARNQPQHF.

On this clonotype itself: This may arise from a read error, as a much more abundant clone is one base away. V and J are TRBV9 and TRBJ1-6; D is unresolved. Germline V gene lookup returns CDR1 SGDLS and CDR2 YYNGEE. Deletions cut 4 bases from V and 0 bases from J, with 14 bases between. This CDR3 has 17 residues. CDR3 DNA sequence: TGTGCCAGCAGCCCTCGACGGGAGCGCTCCTATAATTCACCCCTCCACTTT. Residues: CASSPRRERSYNSPLHF. Full variable domain (outside the CDR3, taken from reference TRBV9 and TRBJ1-6): DSGVTQTPKHLITATGQRVTLRCSPRSGDLSVYWYQQSLDQGLQFLIQYYNGEERAKGNILERFSAQQFPDLHSELNLSSLELGDSALYFCASSPRRERSYNSPLHFGNGTRLTVT.

This clonotype was seen many times. J is TRBJ1-1 and V is TRBV29-1, with TRBD1 matching over 8 bases. The germline CDR1 and CDR2 sequences are SQVTM and ANQGSEA. The CDR3 totals 16 residues. The junction had 15 bases not matched to a gene; V was cut back by 6 bases and J by 3 bases. The CDR3 protein is CSVGSGRGLRDTEAFF. The CDR3 region has the DNA TGCAGCGTGGGGTCGGGCAGGGGGCTCAGGGACACTGAAGCTTTCTTT. Full variable domain (rest looked up from reference TRBV29-1 and TRBJ1-1): SAVISQKPSRDICQRGTSLTIQCQVDSQVTMMFWYRQQPGQSLTLIATANQGSEATYESGFVIDKFPISRPNLTFSTLTVSNMSPEDSSIYLCSVGSGRGLRDTEAFFGQGTRLTVV.

The chain joins TRBV18 to TRBJ1-3; D might be TRBD1 (6 bases). Trimming shortened V by 5 bases and J by 0 bases, and 14 bases separated the two germline ends. This CDR3 contains 16 residues. Germline CDR1 and CDR2: KGHSH and LQKENI. Here the CDR3 reads CASSAGTLNSGNTIYF. The CDR3 DNA sequence: TGTGCCAGCTCAGCCGGGACACTGAACTCTGGAAACACCATATATTTT.

There are many counts of this clonotype. The chain uses TRBV9 and TRBJ2-2; 10 bases map to TRBD2. The CDR3 loop spans 17 amino acids. Germline CDR1 is SGDLS and CDR2 is YYNGEE. Trimming removed 4 bases from V and 3 bases from J; junction bases left unmatched: 9. The CDR3 DNA sequence: TGTGCCAGCAGCACCGGACGGGGACTAGCGTACACCGGGGAGCTGTTTTTT. Translating it yields CASSTGRGLAYTGELFF. Supplemented by reference TRBV9 and TRBJ2-2, the full variable domain reads DSGVTQTPKHLITATGQRVTLRCSPRSGDLSVYWYQQSLDQGLQFLIQYYNGEERAKGNILERFSAQQFPDLHSELNLSSLELGDSALYFCASSTGRGLAYTGELFFGEGSRLTVL.

The gene calls are TRBV27 and TRBJ2-7; 7 positions agree with TRBD2. V was pared by 5 bases and J by 5 bases, with 9 bases of the junction left unmatched. The CDR3 spans 14 residues. Germline CDR1 MNHEY, CDR2 SMNVEV (reference sequence). The CDR3 nucleotides are TGTGCCAGCAGTCTAAGGTCAGGGAGGGACGAGCAGTACTTC. It yields the protein CASSLRSGRDEQYF.

This clonotype was detected ten times or more. V usage is TRBV11-2 and J usage is TRBJ1-4; 7 positions agree with TRBD1. This CDR3 has 15 amino acids. The V segment lost 6 bases and the J segment 3 bases; nucleotides outside the gene matches: 7. Germline-derived CDR1 and CDR2 are SGHAT and FQNNGV. The CDR3 sequence is CASSYAGTANEKLFF. Here the CDR3 DNA reads TGTGCCAGCAGTTACGCCGGGACAGCTAATGAAAAACTGTTTTTT.

This clonotype showed up many times. The genes are TRBV7-9 and TRBJ2-2; the D gene is possibly TRBD1 (5 bases). In germline, CDR1 is SEHNR, CDR2 FQNEAQ (reference sequence). V gave up 1 base and J gave up 3 bases, with 15 bases separating them. The length of the CDR3 is 17 residues. CDR3: CASSLGEGRAHTGELFF. The CDR3 DNA is TGTGCCAGCAGCTTAGGTGAAGGCAGGGCGCACACCGGGGAGCTGTTTTTT. Filled out from reference TRBV7-9 and TRBJ2-2, the complete variable domain reads DTGVSQNPRHKITKRGQNVTFRCDPISEHNRLYWYRQTLGQGPEFLTYFQNEAQLEKSRLLSDRFSAERPKGSFSTLEIQRTEQGDSAMYLCASSLGEGRAHTGELFFGEGSRLTVL.

This clonotype was seen many times. The chain is built from TRBV2 and TRBJ2-2, with 8 nucleotides matching TRBD2. Per germline, CDR1 SNHLY and CDR2 FYNNEI. The CDR3 covers 15 residues. The trim removed 6 bases at V and 1 base at J, leaving 4 bases unmatched. CDR3 sequence (DNA): TGTGCCAGCAGAGCTAGCGGGTTGAACACCGGGGAGCTGTTTTTT. It yields the protein CASRASGLNTGELFF. Combining the CDR3 with reference TRBV2 and TRBJ2-2 gives the whole variable domain EPEVTQTPSHQVTQMGQEVILRCVPISNHLYFYWYRQILGQKVEFLVSFYNNEISEKSEIFDDQFSVERPDGSNFTLKIRSTKLEDSAMYFCASRASGLNTGELFFGEGSRLTVL.